Here is one T cell receptor (beta chain) with its context. This record comes from a study of T-cell memory formation after mild COVID-19. TCRdb ran MiXCR on the 5' RACE reads and lists one entry per CDR3 protein. The data show 120,000 or so distinct CDR3 sequences, around 15% seen once. Germline V lookup: CDR1 MNHEY, CDR2 SMNVEV (reference sequence). Trimming removed 5 bases from V and 7 bases from J, with 20 bases in between. The CDR3 loop spans 16 amino acids. This clonotype was sampled from a man younger than 35 who had mild COVID-19 (a few samples of this study predate the infection). Cell type and time point are not known. This chain connects TRBV27 to TRBJ2-2; D is undetermined. Sequenced input: PBMCs or a T cell subset sorted from them (not recorded which). This chain's CDR3 is CASSRWTVQRGGELFF. The CDR3, as DNA: TGTGCCAGCAGTCGATGGACGGTCCAAAGAGGCGGGGAGCTGTTTTTT.